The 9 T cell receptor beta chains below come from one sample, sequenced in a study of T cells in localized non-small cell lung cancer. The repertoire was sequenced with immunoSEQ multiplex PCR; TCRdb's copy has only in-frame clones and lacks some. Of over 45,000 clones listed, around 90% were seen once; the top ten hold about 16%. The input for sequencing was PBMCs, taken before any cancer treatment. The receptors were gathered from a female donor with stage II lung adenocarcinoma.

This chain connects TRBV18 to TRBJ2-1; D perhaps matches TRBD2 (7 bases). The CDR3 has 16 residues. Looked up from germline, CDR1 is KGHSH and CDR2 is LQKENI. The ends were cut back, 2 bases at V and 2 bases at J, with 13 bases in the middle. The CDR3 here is CASSPKGGGTYNEQFF. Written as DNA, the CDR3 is TGTGCCAGCTCACCAAAGGGGGGAGGGACCTACAATGAGCAGTTCTTC. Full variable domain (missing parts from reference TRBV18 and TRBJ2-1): NAGVMQNPRHLVRRRGQEARLRCSPMKGHSHVYWYRQLPEEGLKFMVYLQKENIIDESGMPKERFSAEFPKEGPSILRIQQVVRGDSAAYFCASSPKGGGTYNEQFFGPGTRLTVL.

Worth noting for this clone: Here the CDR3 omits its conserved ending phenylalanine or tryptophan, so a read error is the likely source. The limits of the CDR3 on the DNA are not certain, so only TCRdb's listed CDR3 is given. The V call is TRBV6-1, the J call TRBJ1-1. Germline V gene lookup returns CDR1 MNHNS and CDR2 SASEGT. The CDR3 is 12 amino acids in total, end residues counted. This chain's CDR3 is CASSEVKGTQVY.

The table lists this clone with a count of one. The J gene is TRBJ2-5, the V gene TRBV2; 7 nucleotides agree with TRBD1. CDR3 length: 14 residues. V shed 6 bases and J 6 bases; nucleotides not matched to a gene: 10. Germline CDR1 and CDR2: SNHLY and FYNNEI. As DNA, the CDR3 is TGTGCCAGCAGAGTCGAGGGGGCCCCAAAGACCCAGTACTTC. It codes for CASRVEGAPKTQYF.

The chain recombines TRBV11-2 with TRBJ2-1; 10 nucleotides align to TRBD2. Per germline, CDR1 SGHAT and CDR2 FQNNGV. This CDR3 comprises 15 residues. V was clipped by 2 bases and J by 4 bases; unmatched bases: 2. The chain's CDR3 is CASSLLAGAYNEQFF. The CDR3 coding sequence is TGTGCCAGCAGCTTACTAGCGGGGGCGTACAATGAGCAGTTCTTC. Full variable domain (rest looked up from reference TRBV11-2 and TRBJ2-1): EAGVAQSPRYKIIEKRQSVAFWCNPISGHATLYWYQQILGQGPKLLIQFQNNGVVDDSQLPKDRFSAERLKGVDSTLKIQPAKLEDSAVYLCASSLLAGAYNEQFFGPGTRLTVL.

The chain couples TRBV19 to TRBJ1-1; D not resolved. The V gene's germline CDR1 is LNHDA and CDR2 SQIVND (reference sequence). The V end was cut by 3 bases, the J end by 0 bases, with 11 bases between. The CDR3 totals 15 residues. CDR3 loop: CASSINPSMNTEAFF. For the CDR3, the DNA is TGTGCCAGTAGTATTAATCCCAGCATGAACACTGAAGCTTTCTTT.

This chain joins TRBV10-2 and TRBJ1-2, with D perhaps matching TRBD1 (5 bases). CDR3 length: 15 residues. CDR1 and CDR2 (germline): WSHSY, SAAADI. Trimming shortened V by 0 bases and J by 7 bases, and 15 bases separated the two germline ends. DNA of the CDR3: TGCGCCAGCAGTGAGTCTGGGGGAACCCCTTTTGGCTACACCTTC. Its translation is CASSESGGTPFGYTF.

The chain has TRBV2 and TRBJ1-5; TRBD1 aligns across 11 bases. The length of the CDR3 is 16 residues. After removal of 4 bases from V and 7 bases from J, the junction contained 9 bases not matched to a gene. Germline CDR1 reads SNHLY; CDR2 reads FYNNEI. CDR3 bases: TGTGCCAGCAGTGGAGGGACAGGGGGACAAGGACAGCCCCAGCATTTT. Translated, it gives CASSGGTGGQGQPQHF.

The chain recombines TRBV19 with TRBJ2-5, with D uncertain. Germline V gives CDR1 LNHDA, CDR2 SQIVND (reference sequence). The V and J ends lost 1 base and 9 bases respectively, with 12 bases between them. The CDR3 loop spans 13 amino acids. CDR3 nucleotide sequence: TGTGCCAGTAGTATAGTACCCCGTACGGCCCAGTACTTC. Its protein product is CASSIVPRTAQYF.

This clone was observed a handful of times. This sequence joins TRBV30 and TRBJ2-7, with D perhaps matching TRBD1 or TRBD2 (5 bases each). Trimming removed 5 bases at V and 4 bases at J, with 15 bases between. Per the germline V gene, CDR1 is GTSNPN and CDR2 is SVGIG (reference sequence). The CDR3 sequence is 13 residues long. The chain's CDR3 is CAWDQGASYEQYF. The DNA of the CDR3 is TGTGCCTGGGACCAGGGAGCTTCTTACGAGCAGTACTTC.